The entry below describes one T cell receptor (beta chain). The antigen is undetermined. V gave up 6 bases and J gave up 10 bases, with 13 bases separating them. The CDR3 consists of 12 residues. CDR1 and CDR2 from the germline V gene are LNHDA and SQIVND (reference sequence). The data derive from a study of identifying expanded T cells in peripheral blood. Points from the study as a whole: Approximately two-week clone count variance significantly increased as total template count grew. Differentially abundant clones: roughly 1.3 between replicates, around 17 at 2 to 3 weeks, roughly 18 at four.

Healthy donors had no documented immune events, such as infections, while sampled. Data came from immunoSEQ multiplex PCR; TCRdb stores just in-frame clones and leaves some out. The sample lists about 78,000 clones, approximately 84% occurring once. This receptor was taken from a person aged 18-70 years in good health. Sequences were obtained from blood. The rearrangement links TRBV19 to TRBJ1-5; D call uncertain. The CDR3 DNA reads TGTGCCAGTAGCCCAGCATTGGCACCCCAGCATTTT. Encoded protein: CASSPALAPQHF.